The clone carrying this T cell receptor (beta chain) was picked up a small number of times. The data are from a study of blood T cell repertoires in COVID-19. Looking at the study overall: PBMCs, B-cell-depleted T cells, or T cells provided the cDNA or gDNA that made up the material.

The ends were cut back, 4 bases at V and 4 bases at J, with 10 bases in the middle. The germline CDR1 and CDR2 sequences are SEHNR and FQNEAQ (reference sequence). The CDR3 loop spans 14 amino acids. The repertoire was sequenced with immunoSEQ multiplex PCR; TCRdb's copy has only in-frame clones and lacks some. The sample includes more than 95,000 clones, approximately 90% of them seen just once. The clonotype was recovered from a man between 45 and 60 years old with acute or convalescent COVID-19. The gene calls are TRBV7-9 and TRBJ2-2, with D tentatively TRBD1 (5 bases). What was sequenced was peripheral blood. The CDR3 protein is CASSSPGPTGELFF. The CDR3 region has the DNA TGTGCCAGCAGCTCCCCAGGGCCCACCGGGGAGCTGTTTTTT.